The 11 T cell receptor beta chains in this list originate from one sample, sequenced in a study of T cell clonality in common variable immunodeficiency (dated by TCRdb to between 2015 and 2017). Library creation used the immunoSEQ multiplex PCR assay. TCRdb's version of the immuneACCESS table is confined to in-frame rearrangements and falls short of the full clone set. An unresolved V gene accounts for under half of the shortfall where checked; the remainder is of unknown origin. The table notes about 35,000 clones here, none of them singletons. Around a tenth of the sample comes from the top ten. The sequenced material came from peripheral blood mononuclear cells. All receptors derive from a person between 18 and 75 years old in good health.

This clone was recorded at least ten times. Read data end 3 residues before the CDR3 end; the end is taken from the germline J gene. The J gene is TRBJ2-2, the V gene TRBV18, with D possibly matching TRBD1 (5 bases). Germline values: CDR1 KGHSH, CDR2 LQKENI. V shed 4 bases and J shed 1 base, with 10 bases lying between them. There are 15 residues in the CDR3. The sequenced CDR3 bases are TGTGCCAGCTCACGCCCTACAGGGAACACCGGGGAG. It specifies CASSRPTGNTGE. The full CDR3 reads CASSRPTGNTGELFF.

This clone was counted ten times or more. The DNA ends 3 residues before the CDR3 does, and the rest of the CDR3 is filled in from the germline J gene. The chain combines TRBV6-1 with TRBJ1-5; weak D call: TRBD1 (6 bases). This CDR3 has 14 amino acids. The V gene's germline CDR1 is MNHNS and CDR2 SASEGT. The ends were cut back, 1 base at V and 7 bases at J, with 11 bases in the middle. The part of the CDR3 DNA that was read is TGTGCCAGCAGTGAAGTAGGGGGTGCACAGCCC. Translated, it gives CASSEVGGAQP. The whole CDR3 protein is CASSEVGGAQPQHF.

This clone was detected many times. The missing CDR3 end, 3 residues past where the read stops, is filled in from the germline J gene. The rearrangement joins TRBV4-2 to TRBJ2-3; D is possibly TRBD2 (5 bases). Germline V gene sequence: CDR1 LGHNA, CDR2 YNFKEQ. V gave up 3 bases and J gave up 0 bases, with 13 bases separating them. The length of the CDR3 is 16 residues. Partial CDR3 DNA: TGTGCCAGCAGCCAGACCAGCGGATCTAGCACAGATACG. Translating it yields CASSQTSGSSTDT. The whole CDR3 reads CASSQTSGSSTDTQYF.

The sample holds many counts of this clone. The DNA ends 3 residues before the CDR3 does, and the rest of the CDR3 is filled in from the germline J gene. This chain connects TRBV20-1 to TRBJ2-6, with TRBD2 identical over 10 bases. Germline V CDR1 and CDR2: DFQATT, SNEGSKA (reference sequence). Losses at the gene ends were 5 bases for V and 1 base for J; bases not matched to a gene: 5. This CDR3 is 16 amino acids long. CDR3 DNA (partial): TGCAGTGCTGATCTAGCGGGAGTGTCTGGGGCCAACGTC. Protein: CSADLAGVSGANV. The entire CDR3 reads CSADLAGVSGANVLTF.

This clone has at least ten counts. The sequence runs out 3 residues before the end of the CDR3; the remainder is reconstructed from the germline J gene. The V gene is TRBV7-2, the J gene TRBJ1-1; a weak D match, TRBD1 (6 bases). The CDR3 is made up of 13 amino acids. The ends were cut back, 6 bases at V and 4 bases at J, with 12 bases in the middle. Per the germline V gene, CDR1 is SGHTA and CDR2 is FQGNSA. The DNA read from the CDR3 is TGTGCCAGCAGGTACACAGGGACCACTGAA. This translates into CASRYTGTTE. The full CDR3 protein reads CASRYTGTTEAFF.

This clone was counted many times. The read finishes 3 residues shy of the CDR3 end, and the germline J gene is used to complete it. The rearrangement uses TRBV19 and TRBJ2-3; TRBD2 agrees at 11 bases. Trimming took 5 bases from V and 3 from J; bases not matched to a gene: 4. The germline gives CDR1 LNHDA, CDR2 SQIVND (reference sequence). The CDR3 spans 15 residues. The CDR3 region is CASSGGTSGTDTQYF. CDR3 DNA, as far as it was read: TGTGCCAGTAGTGGGGGGACTAGCGGAACAGATACG.

The sample holds many counts of this clone. The read gets to within 3 residues of the CDR3 end, and the germline J gene fills in the rest. V is TRBV5-4 and J is TRBJ2-2; D possibly corresponds to TRBD1 (6 bases). Trimming left V 0 bases short and J 8 bases short, with 11 bases between. Germline CDR1 is SGHNT and CDR2 is YYREEE (reference sequence). This CDR3 has 14 residues. CDR3 DNA (partial): TGTGCCAGCAGCTTGGAAGGGGGTCCGGGGGAG. As protein: CASSLEGGPGE. The entire CDR3 sequence reads CASSLEGGPGELFF.

This clone was detected ten times or more. Read coverage stops 3 residues before the CDR3 terminus; the germline J gene supplies the remainder. The genes are TRBV20-1 and TRBJ2-1; 7 nucleotides align to TRBD2. This CDR3 comprises 14 residues. CDR1 and CDR2 from the germline V gene are DFQATT and SNEGSKA (reference sequence). V was clipped by 5 bases and J by 8 bases; unmatched bases: 12. CDR3 sequence: CSAQRAGAGDEQFF. The CDR3 bases that were read are TGCAGTGCTCAGAGAGCGGGTGCGGGAGATGAG.

This clone has a handful of counts. The CDR3 here is CASSWDRADGQYF. The covered CDR3 bases are TGTGCCAGCAGTTGGGACAGGGCGGATGGT. The gene calls are TRBV2 and TRBJ2-4; 9 bases map to TRBD1. The CDR3 goes on 3 residues after the read ends, and that part is filled in from the germline J gene. This CDR3 spans 13 amino acids. The germline V gene encodes CDR1 SNHLY and CDR2 FYNNEI.

This clone appeared many times. The CDR3 goes on 3 residues after the read ends, and that part is filled in from the germline J gene. The chain combines TRBV30 with TRBJ2-1; TRBD2 aligns across 9 bases. J was trimmed by 3 bases and V by 4 bases; bases with no gene match: 7. This CDR3 has 15 amino acids. The germline gives CDR1 GTSNPN, CDR2 SVGIG (reference sequence). The CDR3 sequence: CAWTQTSGYYNEQFF. CDR3 bases read: TGTGCCTGGACTCAGACTAGCGGATACTACAATGAG.

This clone was counted at least ten times. The read terminates 3 residues before the CDR3 end, so the remaining end is supplied by the germline J gene. V gene TRBV11-3 combines with J gene TRBJ1-2; D is perhaps TRBD1 (5 bases). This CDR3 has 12 amino acids. Per the germline V gene, CDR1 is SGHNT and CDR2 is YENEEA. The CDR3 reads CASRYQGDGYTF. CDR3 bases read: TGTGCCAGCAGATACCAGGGAGACGGC.